This T cell receptor beta chain was recovered during a study of PD-L1 blockade in urothelial cancer. This clone was found once. The CDR3 runs to 13 residues. Germline CDR1 SSHAT, CDR2 FNYEAQ (reference sequence). Trimming took 1 base from V and 4 from J; bases not matched to a gene: 0. Generated by immunoSEQ multiplex PCR, the TCRdb table keeps only in-frame clones and is missing some. The top ten clones hold roughly 6.1% of a sample with some 80,000 clones, about nine tenths of them seen once. The V gene is TRBV7-7, the J gene TRBJ2-5, with TRBD1 identical over 7 bases. The origin of this receptor is a woman in her 70s with urothelial cancer. Sequenced here: PBMCs, sampled around atezolizumab (anti-PD-L1) treatment. The CDR3 protein is CASSLDRGETQYF. The CDR3 nucleotides read TGTGCCAGCAGCTTAGACAGGGGAGAGACCCAGTACTTC.